This TCR beta chain comes out of a study of blood T cells in healthy people across ages. The CDR3 is 17 residues long. With a J-beta primer mix and a sample-barcoded 5' primer, a second PCR ran 7 to 11 cycles. A template-switch adaptor containing 12 random nucleotides labeled each cDNA molecule. Using its own MiXCR run on the 5' RACE reads, TCRdb lists one record per CDR3 protein. Among some 900,000 distinct CDR3 sequences, 40% to 60% were seen once, and the ten largest hold 13%. This chain connects TRBV21-1 to TRBJ1-2; the table's D call, TRBD1, was not checked against the DNA. TRBV21-1 is flagged as a pseudogene. The sequencing input was blood. The sequence derives from a man between 25 and 39 years old in good health. CDR3 DNA sequence: TGTGCCAGCAGCAAAGGGGGAACCAGGGGGCCGAAATATGGCTACACCTTC. Translating gives CASSKGGTRGPKYGYTF.